This T cell receptor (beta chain) was observed in a study of regulatory dendritic cells for organ transplantation. This clone was observed once. Its antigen is not known. Study outcomes and limitations: Among resting subsets, memory CD8+ cells contained the most alloreactive clonotypes. Between individuals, the alloreactive memory CD8+ T cell pool differed considerably.

The CDR3 has 16 residues. V was clipped by 0 bases and J by 5 bases; unmatched bases: 5. CDR1 SGHRS and CDR2 YFSETQ come from the germline V gene. Naive CD45RA+ and memory CD45RO+ CD4+ or CD8+ T cells were FACS-sorted. Profiling relied on immunoSEQ multiplex PCR, and the TCRdb table lists in-frame clones only, not all of them. The sample has 30,000 to 40,000 clones; roughly nine tenths are singletons. The receptor was isolated from a human donor in good health. The chain recombines TRBV5-1 with TRBJ1-6, with 7 bases identical to TRBD1. Sequenced: naive CD4+ T cells from blood. Subset noted: CD45RA+ naive T cells. The CDR3 DNA reads as TGCGCCAGCAGCTTGGGCCCAGACAGGGATAATTCACCCCTCCACTTT. Protein: CASSLGPDRDNSPLHF.